One and the same sample provided the 2 T cell receptor beta chains below, sequenced in a study of blood T cell repertoires in COVID-19. The table came from immunoSEQ multiplex PCR; TCRdb's copy has only in-frame clones and leaves some out. The sample has about 15,000 clones; approximately 90% are singletons. The sequencing sample was made of peripheral blood. The origin of the receptors is a man aged 55 to 70 with acute or convalescent COVID-19.

This clone was seen only a few times. The V call is TRBV2, the J call TRBJ2-1, with D possibly matching TRBD1 (6 bases). Germline V gene sequence: CDR1 SNHLY, CDR2 FYNNEI. This CDR3 is built from 14 residues. V was cut by 6 bases and J by 5 bases, with 14 bases left in between. CDR3 nucleotides: TGTGCCAGCAGGAAACTAACAGGGAACAATGAGCAGTTCTTC. Its protein is CASRKLTGNNEQFF. Filled out from reference TRBV2 and TRBJ2-1, the complete variable domain reads EPEVTQTPSHQVTQMGQEVILRCVPISNHLYFYWYRQILGQKVEFLVSFYNNEISEKSEIFDDQFSVERPDGSNFTLKIRSTKLEDSAMYFCASRKLTGNNEQFFGPGTRLTVL.

J is TRBJ1-5 and V is TRBV20-1; possibly TRBD1 for D (5 bases). V dropped 3 bases and J dropped 2 bases, with 14 bases sitting between them. The germline CDR1 and CDR2 sequences are DFQATT and SNEGSKA (reference sequence). The CDR3 covers 15 residues. The CDR3 coding sequence is TGCAGTGCTAGTTTAACAGGAGTGGGCAATCAGCCCCAGCATTTT. Residues: CSASLTGVGNQPQHF.